Presented here are 8 T cell receptor beta chains from one specimen sequenced in a study of blood T cell repertoires in COVID-19. Produced via immunoSEQ multiplex PCR; TCRdb's table is partial and in-frame only. This table holds 150,000 or so clones, 83% found once. The sequenced sample was peripheral blood. The source is a woman aged 55-75 years with COVID-19, enrolled during active disease.

The rearrangement links TRBV6-5 to TRBJ1-2; 8 bases are a match to TRBD1. Germline CDR1 reads MNHEY; CDR2 reads SVGAGI. The CDR3 covers 13 residues. Trimming cost V 5 bases and J 10 bases; bases outside gene matches: 9. The DNA for the CDR3 is TGTGCCAGCAGTACCGGGACAGGCCGTTCCTACACCTTC. It encodes CASSTGTGRSYTF.

The chain carries TRBV15 and TRBJ1-1; TRBD1 agrees at 8 bases. Germline V gene data show CDR1 as LNHNV and CDR2 as YYDKDF (reference sequence). The CDR3 is 13 amino acids. Trimming cost V 4 bases and J 7 bases; bases outside gene matches: 5. The CDR3 spells CATSTRTGNEAFF. The CDR3 DNA reads TGTGCCACCAGCACTAGGACAGGGAATGAAGCTTTCTTT.

CDR3 sequence reads: CASSQFTYEQYF. For the CDR3, the DNA is TGTGCCAGCAGCCAATTTACCTACGAGCAGTACTTC. The V call is TRBV16, the J call TRBJ2-7; D gene unclear. Germline V gene data show CDR1 as KGHSY and CDR2 as FQNENV. V lost 1 base and J lost 2, with 3 bases in between. The CDR3 totals 12 residues.

This clone was seen only once. The chain couples TRBV18 to TRBJ1-3; possible D gene TRBD1, 5 bases. V shed 5 bases and J shed 4 bases, with 15 bases lying between them. CDR1 is KGHSH and CDR2 is LQKENI in the germline V gene. The CDR3 has 15 residues. The CDR3 coding sequence is TGTGCCAGCTCAAAAACAGGCGGCCTAGGAAACACCATATATTTT. Translation: CASSKTGGLGNTIYF.

V gene TRBV5-6 combines with J gene TRBJ1-5; D call uncertain. V was pared by 1 base and J by 3 bases, with 11 bases between. This CDR3 has 15 residues. Per the germline V gene, CDR1 is SGHDT and CDR2 is YYEEEE. In nucleotides, the CDR3 is TGTGCCAGCAGCTTGTATGACACAATCAATCAGCCCCAGCATTTT. This translates into CASSLYDTINQPQHF.

The J gene is TRBJ1-1, the V gene TRBV5-5; D gene ambiguous. With 4 bases removed from V and 3 bases from J, the gap between germline ends came to 16 bases. The CDR3 loop spans 15 amino acids. Looked up from germline, CDR1 is SGHKS and CDR2 is YYEKEE (reference sequence). The CDR3: CASSPTSQVYTEAFF. CDR3 nucleotides: TGTGCCAGCAGCCCGACGAGCCAGGTGTACACTGAAGCTTTCTTT.

The chain joins TRBV9 to TRBJ2-2; D possibly corresponds to TRBD1 (5 bases). There are 17 residues in the CDR3. Trimming took 3 bases from V and 1 from J, leaving 16 bases between them. CDR1 and CDR2 (germline): SGDLS, YYNGEE. The CDR3 is CASSAFRVTLNTGELFF. The CDR3 nucleotides are TGTGCCAGCAGCGCGTTCAGGGTCACCTTGAACACCGGGGAGCTGTTTTTT.

The CDR3 DNA reads as TGTGCCAGCAGCTTAGCGCTTGGTGCGGGAAACACCATATATTTT. Amino acid sequence: CASSLALGAGNTIYF. The chain carries TRBV7-9 and TRBJ1-3; D not certain. This CDR3 has 15 amino acids. CDR1 and CDR2 from the germline V gene are SEHNR and FQNEAQ (reference sequence). V lost 0 bases and J 4 bases, leaving 10 bases between the germline ends.